Listed here are 15 T cell receptor beta chains from one sample, sequenced in a study of T cell changes during pregnancy in multiple sclerosis. Sequenced by immunoSEQ multiplex PCR; TCRdb stores in-frame clones only, minus some. The sample has around 100,000 clones, about 91% seen once. Source: peripheral blood, taken after pregnancy. These receptors came from a female donor with multiple sclerosis, enrolled in a pregnancy study.

The chain has TRBV6-6 and TRBJ2-7; D gene uncertain. V lost 0 bases and J lost 0, with 6 bases in between. The CDR3 sequence is 14 residues long. Germline CDR1 is MNHNY and CDR2 is SVGAGI (reference sequence). The CDR3: CASSYSYFSYEQYF. The CDR3 nucleotides are TGTGCCAGCAGTTACTCGTACTTCTCCTACGAGCAGTACTTC.

This rearrangement joins TRBV2 to TRBJ1-1; 7 bases agree with TRBD1. V dropped 6 bases and J dropped 0; count of bases not matched to a gene: 10. CDR3 length: 16 residues. The V gene's germline CDR1 is SNHLY and CDR2 FYNNEI. CDR3 amino acids: CASRGPLGTVNTEAFF. As DNA, the CDR3 is TGTGCCAGCAGAGGACCCCTCGGGACAGTGAACACTGAAGCTTTCTTT.

This clone was observed a single time. The gene calls are TRBV2 and TRBJ2-1; D may be TRBD2 (5 bases). Germline loops: CDR1 SNHLY, CDR2 FYNNEI. V shed 1 base and J shed 1 base, with 8 bases lying between them. The CDR3 length is 15 residues. CDR3 in amino acids: CASSEESGSYNEQFF. The CDR3 DNA is TGTGCCAGCAGTGAAGAATCGGGGTCCTACAATGAGCAGTTCTTC.

The rearrangement links TRBV11-2 to TRBJ2-7; 16 bases match TRBD2. The CDR3 loop spans 17 amino acids. Germline trimming cut 3 bases from V and 0 bases from J; bases unmatched to any gene: 2. CDR1 and CDR2 (germline): SGHAT, FQNNGV. The CDR3: CASSLGLAGGSSYEQYF. CDR3 DNA: TGTGCCAGCAGCTTGGGACTAGCGGGGGGGAGCTCCTACGAGCAGTACTTC.

This rearrangement joins TRBV2 to TRBJ2-1; D may be TRBD1 (7 bases). V lost 4 bases and J lost 2, with 12 bases in between. CDR1 is SNHLY and CDR2 is FYNNEI in the germline V gene. This CDR3 has 15 residues. CDR3 coding DNA: TGTGCCAGCAGTGGGAGGGACAGTACCTACAATGAGCAGTTCTTC. Translating it yields CASSGRDSTYNEQFF.

This rearrangement joins TRBV4-1 to TRBJ2-3; D perhaps matches TRBD2 (6 bases). Germline values: CDR1 MGHRA, CDR2 YSYEKL. CDR3 length equals 15 residues. V lost 1 base and J 2 bases, leaving 10 bases between the germline ends. The chain's CDR3 is CASSQGDSSTDTQYF. The CDR3 coding sequence is TGCGCCAGCAGCCAAGGGGACTCCTCCACAGATACGCAGTATTTT.

The sample holds one count of this clone. The chain combines TRBV5-4 with TRBJ2-3; the match to TRBD1 covers 10 bases. The CDR3 runs to 16 residues. With V trimmed by 1 base and J by 5 bases, 7 bases remained unmatched. Germline V gives CDR1 SGHNT, CDR2 YYREEE (reference sequence). In DNA, the CDR3 is TGTGCCAGCAGCTTGTTTCTGGGACAGGGGATAGATACGCAGTATTTT. This encodes CASSLFLGQGIDTQYF. The full variable domain, its missing parts supplied by reference TRBV5-4 and TRBJ2-3, is ETGVTQSPTHLIKTRGQQVTLRCSSQSGHNTVSWYQQALGQGPQFIFQYYREEENGRGNFPPRFSGLQFPNYSSELNVNALELDDSALYLCASSLFLGQGIDTQYFGPGTRLTVL.

As for this clone: A junction boundary mismatches the germline segment, possibly from a read error. The V and J genes are TRBV28 and TRBJ1-1; tentative D call: TRBD1 (6 bases). Germline assignment: CDR1 MDHEN and CDR2 SYDVKM. The CDR3 spans 11 residues. The CDR3 DNA reads TGTGCCAGCAGTCAAAAGGGACAAGACCTCTTT. It translates to CASSQKGQDLF.

The V and J genes are TRBV7-2 and TRBJ2-3, with 10 bases fitting TRBD2. V lost 5 bases to trimming and J lost 6 bases; unmatched junction nucleotides: 8. This CDR3 comprises 15 residues. Germline CDR1 is SGHTA and CDR2 is FQGNSA. The CDR3 protein is CASSGWSSGSDTQYF. The CDR3 nucleotides read TGTGCCAGCAGCGGTTGGTCTAGCGGGAGCGATACGCAGTATTTT.

CDR3 amino acids: CASSSPGQGRTRGLWDQPQHF. The CDR3 coding sequence is TGTGCCAGCAGTTCCCCGGGACAGGGGAGGACTCGGGGGCTTTGGGATCAGCCCCAGCATTTT. The chain carries TRBV28 and TRBJ1-5; 10 bases agree with TRBD1. Germline lookup yields CDR1 MDHEN and CDR2 SYDVKM. V lost 4 bases, J lost 5 bases, and 23 bases stayed unmatched. The CDR3 totals 21 residues.

The chain employs TRBV19 and TRBJ1-4, with 7 bases fitting TRBD1. Germline CDR1 reads LNHDA; CDR2 reads SQIVND (reference sequence). The V segment lost 5 bases and the J segment 7 bases; nucleotides outside the gene matches: 7. The CDR3 sequence is 14 residues long. The CDR3 DNA reads as TGTGCCAGTAGTTCACAGGGGTCAAGTGAAAAACTGTTTTTT. This gives the protein CASSSQGSSEKLFF.

This clone showed up just once. The chain combines TRBV10-3 with TRBJ1-5, with D perhaps matching TRBD1 (5 bases). There are 13 residues in the CDR3. Germline V gene sequence: CDR1 ENHRY, CDR2 SYGVKD. V shed 6 bases and J shed 5 bases, with 11 bases lying between them. DNA of the CDR3: TGTGCCATCAGGGGGGACTTGTATCAGCCCCAGCATTTT. Amino acid sequence: CAIRGDLYQPQHF.

The V and J genes are TRBV6-5 and TRBJ2-7; 10 bases are shared with TRBD2. Germline values: CDR1 MNHEY, CDR2 SVGAGI. The CDR3 spans 14 residues. Trimming removed 6 bases from V and 3 bases from J; junction bases left unmatched: 5. CDR3 in amino acids: CASSLRTSGYEQYF. DNA for the CDR3: TGTGCCAGCAGCCTGCGGACTAGCGGCTACGAGCAGTACTTC.

The rearrangement uses TRBV2 and TRBJ2-1; the match to TRBD1 covers 7 bases. V lost 4 bases to trimming and J lost 2 bases; unmatched junction nucleotides: 5. Looked up from germline, CDR1 is SNHLY and CDR2 is FYNNEI. The CDR3 is 15 residues long. DNA of the CDR3: TGTGCCAGCAGTGGGGGACAGCTTACCTACAATGAGCAGTTCTTC. It encodes CASSGGQLTYNEQFF.

In nucleotides, the CDR3 is TGTGCCAGCAGTCCGGGGACAGGGGACTTCGAGCAGTACTTC. It specifies CASSPGTGDFEQYF. The genes are TRBV27 and TRBJ2-7; 10 positions agree with TRBD1. CDR1 is MNHEY, CDR2 SMNVEV, per germline (reference sequence). The CDR3 spans 14 residues. Losses at the gene ends were 5 bases for V and 6 bases for J; bases not matched to a gene: 7.